Listed below are T cell receptor beta chains from one sample, sequenced in a study of beta chain features in type 1 diabetes. Clones were read by immunoSEQ multiplex PCR, and TCRdb kept only the in-frame ones, dropping some. The sample consists of a few hundred thousand clones, roughly 12% of them appearing once. The sample consisted of naive CD4+ T cells from blood. These TCRs come from a woman younger than 30 with type 1 diabetes. Each CDR3 is given with its conserved first and last residue. A D gene is named only where the DNA matches it firmly. Clone size is stated in some rows and not others, as once, few, many or a class when expanded.

J	size	V	D	CDR3	DNA
TRBJ1-1	.	TRBV28	TRBD1	CASTPGDRGPLNTEAFF	TGTGCCAGCACCCCCGGGGACAGGGGGCCATTAAACACTGAAGCTTTCTTT
TRBJ2-2	.	TRBV5-4	TRBD2	CASSRGTSVTGELFF	TGTGCCAGCAGCCGCGGGACTAGTGTAACCGGGGAGCTGTTTTTT
TRBJ1-1	few	TRBV5-4	.	CASSWGAGDTEAFF	TGTGCCAGCAGCTGGGGGGCGGGGGACACTGAAGCTTTCTTT
TRBJ2-2	few	TRBV18	TRBD1	CASSPMGTVNTGELFF	TGTGCCAGCTCACCAATGGGGACAGTGAACACCGGGGAGCTGTTTTTT
TRBJ1-5	.	TRBV30	TRBD1	CAWSVQGQGPQHF	TGTGCCTGGAGTGTACAGGGGCAGGGGCCCCAGCATTTT
TRBJ1-2	few	TRBV7-9	.	CASSSRGDGYTF	TGTGCCAGCAGCTCCAGAGGCGATGGCTACACCTTC
TRBJ2-2	.	TRBV4-2	TRBD1	CASSQDRGGSSTGELFF	TGTGCCAGCAGCCAGGACAGGGGGGGTTCAAGCACCGGGGAGCTGTTTTTT
TRBJ2-1	few	TRBV14	TRBD2	CASSQGRTSGIDQFF	TGTGCCAGCAGCCAAGGCCGGACTAGCGGGATAGATCAGTTCTTC
TRBJ2-2	.	TRBV9	TRBD2	CASRGHGTSGSRGSGELFF	TGTGCCAGCAGAGGCCATGGGACTAGCGGGAGCCGAGGGTCTGGGGAGCTGTTTTTT
TRBJ2-7	.	TRBV5-1	TRBD2	CASSLVLAGSYEQYF	TGCGCCAGCAGCTTGGTTCTAGCGGGTTCCTACGAGCAGTACTTC
TRBJ1-3	.	TRBV7-9	TRBD1	CASSLAGTGGGNTIYF	TGTGCCAGCAGCTTAGCCGGGACAGGGGGAGGAAACACCATATATTTT
TRBJ1-1	few	TRBV5-6	.	CASSLREGEAFF	TGTGCCAGCAGCTTGAGGGAGGGTGAAGCTTTCTTT
TRBJ2-3	few	TRBV5-4	.	CASSLDWGGVAQYF	TGTGCCAGCAGCTTGGATTGGGGAGGTGTGGCGCAGTATTTT
TRBJ2-1	few	TRBV19	TRBD2	CASSTQAPGLAVYNEQFF	TGTGCCAGTAGTACACAGGCCCCGGGACTAGCGGTTTACAATGAGCAGTTCTTC
TRBJ2-7	once	TRBV27	TRBD2	CASRGLAGDYRYEQYF	TGTGCCAGCAGGGGACTAGCGGGAGATTACCGTTACGAGCAGTACTTC
TRBJ1-1	few	TRBV4-3	.	CASSQDSGHLNTEAFF	TGCGCCAGCAGCCAAGATAGCGGCCACCTCAACACTGAAGCTTTCTTT
TRBJ2-7	.	TRBV10-2	.	CASSESERTGQYF	TGCGCCAGCAGTGAGTCCGAAAGAACAGGGCAGTACTTC
TRBJ2-7	.	TRBV5-1	.	CASRVRADEQYF	TGCGCCAGCAGGGTCAGGGCGGACGAGCAGTACTTC
TRBJ2-6	many	TRBV29-1	.	CSVGHSGANVLTF	TGCAGCGTTGGACACTCTGGGGCCAACGTCCTGACTTTC
TRBJ2-5	.	TRBV19	TRBD1	CASRSDRGLGTQYF	TGTGCCAGTAGGTCGGACAGGGGGCTTGGGACCCAGTACTTC
TRBJ2-3	.	TRBV15	.	CATSSGDFQIDTQYF	TGTGCCACCAGCAGTGGGGACTTCCAGATAGATACGCAGTATTTT
TRBJ2-5	.	TRBV4-3	.	CASSQLGGETQYF	TGCGCCAGCAGCCAATTAGGAGGGGAGACCCAGTACTTC
TRBJ2-7	.	TRBV6-4	.	CASSEGPGGSYEQYF	TGTGCCAGCAGTGAGGGGCCCGGGGGCTCCTACGAGCAGTACTTC
TRBJ2-3	few	TRBV7-9	TRBD2	CASSLVGELAGDPDTQYF	TGTGCCAGCAGCTTAGTAGGGGAATTAGCGGGAGATCCAGATACGCAGTATTTT
TRBJ2-7	.	TRBV18	TRBD1	CASSLDRVEQYF	TGTGCCAGCTCACTAGACAGGGTCGAGCAGTACTTC
TRBJ2-1	.	TRBV5-4	TRBD2	CASRASGGYNEQFF	TGTGCCAGCAGAGCTAGCGGGGGATACAATGAGCAGTTCTTC
TRBJ2-2	few	TRBV11-2	.	CASSSLGSRELFF	TGTGCCAGCAGCTCCCTCGGGTCCCGGGAGCTGTTTTTT
TRBJ2-1	.	TRBV7-2	.	CASSFKLGVAYNEQFF	TGTGCCAGCAGCTTCAAACTAGGAGTAGCCTACAATGAGCAGTTCTTC
TRBJ1-2	.	TRBV2	TRBD1	CASNGQGQNYGYTF	TGTGCCAGCAATGGACAGGGCCAGAACTATGGCTACACCTTC
TRBJ1-2	.	TRBV6-5	.	CASSSLDSVGGYTF	TGTGCCAGCAGTTCCCTAGACAGTGTCGGGGGCTACACCTTC
TRBJ2-3	.	TRBV28	TRBD2	CASSLEGRALGADTQYF	TGTGCCAGCTCTCTAGAGGGGAGGGCTCTCGGCGCAGATACGCAGTATTTT
TRBJ1-1	few	TRBV4-1	TRBD1	CASSPKGGYSGEAFF	TGCGCCAGCAGCCCGAAAGGGGGCTATTCCGGTGAAGCTTTCTTT
TRBJ2-1	.	TRBV6-5	TRBD2	CASSYSGGRGEQFF	TGTGCCAGCAGTTACTCGGGCGGGAGAGGTGAGCAGTTCTTC
TRBJ2-5	.	TRBV30	TRBD1	CAWRRQGTTQETQYF	TGTGCCTGGCGAAGACAGGGCACTACTCAAGAGACCCAGTACTTC
TRBJ1-1	.	TRBV5-1	.	CASSFGRGAEAFF	TGCGCCAGCAGCTTTGGGAGGGGTGCTGAAGCTTTCTTT
TRBJ2-3	few	TRBV15	TRBD2	CATSRGLERTLGTQYF	TGTGCCACCAGCAGGGGACTAGAAAGGACCCTGGGTACGCAGTATTTT
TRBJ2-1	few	TRBV7-9	.	CASSLVSTVNEQFF	TGTGCCAGCAGCTTAGTCTCGACAGTCAATGAGCAGTTCTTC
TRBJ1-1	.	TRBV6-6	.	CASSFRDWDTEAFF	TGTGCCAGCAGTTTCCGGGACTGGGACACTGAAGCTTTCTTT
TRBJ1-2	few	TRBV25-1	.	CASRDTYYGYTF	TGTGCCAGCAGGGACACTTACTATGGCTACACCTTC
TRBJ1-3	.	TRBV29-1	.	CSVEEYTGNTIYF	TGCAGCGTTGAGGAGTACACGGGAAACACCATATATTTT